Shown below are 13 T cell receptor beta chains from a single sample sequenced in a study of shared clonotypes between healthy human individuals. Clones were read by immunoSEQ multiplex PCR, and TCRdb kept only the in-frame ones, dropping some. The sample lists 2 million to 2.5 million clones, around 95% occurring once. Sequenced input: naive CD4+ T cells sorted from blood. Subset reported: CD45RA+ positively selected. Receptors originate from a man aged 18 to 29 in good health.

The CDR3 reads CASSQTDGAETQYF. The CDR3 DNA follows: TGTGCCAGCAGTCAGACAGATGGGGCGGAGACCCAGTACTTC. The genes are TRBV6-6 and TRBJ2-5; D might be TRBD1 (5 bases). V lost 5 bases and J lost 5, with 15 bases in between. The length of the CDR3 is 14 residues. Germline assignment: CDR1 MNHNY and CDR2 SVGAGI (reference sequence).

The genes are TRBV20-1 and TRBJ1-2; D call uncertain. The CDR3 is 10 amino acids. V lost 6 bases and J 8 bases, leaving 10 bases between the germline ends. The germline V gene encodes CDR1 DFQATT and CDR2 SNEGSKA (reference sequence). The CDR3 protein is CSALGGGYTF. The CDR3 DNA sequence: TGCAGTGCCCTCGGCGGGGGCTACACCTTC.

A note on this clone: Germline is not matched at one junction end, which may reflect a read error. This chain links TRBV7-9 with TRBJ2-7; possibly TRBD1 for D (5 bases). The germline CDR1 and CDR2 sequences are SEHNR and FQNEAQ (reference sequence). The CDR3 runs to 18 residues. Here the CDR3 reads CASNLGSWNAGSGHEQYF. CDR3 nucleotide sequence: TGTGCCAGCAACTTAGGAAGCTGGAATGCAGGGTCGGGTCACGAGCAGTACTTC.

The chain couples TRBV5-6 to TRBJ2-5; 14 positions agree with TRBD2. V lost 0 bases, J lost 5 bases, and 6 bases stayed unmatched. Germline V gene sequence: CDR1 SGHDT, CDR2 YYEEEE. The CDR3 covers 17 residues. CDR3 protein: CASSLGRLAGGRETQYF. In nucleotides, the CDR3 is TGTGCCAGCAGCTTGGGTCGACTAGCGGGAGGGAGGGAGACCCAGTACTTC. The full variable domain, its missing parts supplied by reference TRBV5-6 and TRBJ2-5, is DAGVTQSPTHLIKTRGQQVTLRCSPKSGHDTVSWYQQALGQGPQFIFQYYEEEERQRGNFPDRFSGHQFPNYSSELNVNALLLGDSALYLCASSLGRLAGGRETQYFGPGTRLLVL.

V usage is TRBV9 and J usage is TRBJ1-2; D is undetermined. CDR1 is SGDLS, CDR2 YYNGEE, per germline. The CDR3 spans 15 residues. Trimming took off 0 bases at V and 6 bases at J, with 15 bases between the two ends. The CDR3 spells CASSVVGTVGNGYTF. As DNA, the CDR3 is TGTGCCAGCAGCGTAGTCGGTACAGTGGGGAATGGCTACACCTTC.

V is TRBV28 and J is TRBJ1-6, with D possibly being TRBD1 (5 bases). The ends were cut back, 6 bases at V and 7 bases at J, with 10 bases in the middle. This CDR3 has 13 amino acids. Germline loops: CDR1 MDHEN, CDR2 SYDVKM. The CDR3 DNA is TGTGCCAGCAGCCGTGGGGGGAATTCACCCCTCCACTTT. Translating gives CASSRGGNSPLHF.

The chain employs TRBV9 and TRBJ1-6; 7 bases line up with TRBD1. This CDR3 is 17 amino acids long. Losses at the gene ends were 0 bases for V and 6 bases for J; bases not matched to a gene: 9. Germline V lookup: CDR1 SGDLS, CDR2 YYNGEE. This CDR3 reads CASSVGGRQGPNSPLHF. The CDR3 DNA reads as TGTGCCAGCAGCGTAGGTGGGCGACAGGGCCCTAATTCACCCCTCCACTTT.

Comments on this clone: Within the sample, other DNA sequences also encode this same CDR3. The chain employs TRBV4-3 and TRBJ2-3; no clear D gene. CDR1 and CDR2 from the germline V gene are LGHNA and YSLEER. The V and J ends lost 0 bases and 3 bases respectively, with 4 bases between them. The CDR3 runs 13 residues. CDR3 in DNA: TGCGCCAGCAGCCAAGAACGGACAGATACGCAGTATTTT. This translates into CASSQERTDTQYF.

This chain uses TRBV18 with TRBJ2-1, with TRBD1 matching over 7 bases. V was pared by 1 base and J by 8 bases, with 17 bases of the junction left unmatched. This CDR3 spans 18 amino acids. CDR1 and CDR2 (germline): KGHSH, LQKENI. Here the CDR3 reads CASSPRASSRGSTDEQFF. Written as DNA, the CDR3 is TGTGCCAGCTCACCACGCGCTTCTAGCAGGGGGAGTACGGATGAGCAGTTCTTC.

The chain joins TRBV5-1 to TRBJ2-6; D unclear. V gave up 9 bases and J gave up 3 bases, with 13 bases separating them. CDR3 length: 14 residues. Germline V lookup: CDR1 SGHRS, CDR2 YFSETQ. The CDR3: CATAPGDGANVLTF. The CDR3 coding sequence is TGCGCCACCGCCCCGGGCGATGGGGCCAACGTCCTGACTTTC.

V and J are TRBV5-1 and TRBJ2-3; 7 nucleotides match TRBD2. J was trimmed by 0 bases and V by 1 base; bases with no gene match: 5. The CDR3 totals 16 residues. CDR1 is SGHRS, CDR2 YFSETQ, per germline. CDR3 loop: CASSLIVSGSTDTQYF. For the CDR3, the DNA is TGCGCCAGCAGCTTGATTGTTAGCGGGAGCACAGATACGCAGTATTTT.

The J gene is TRBJ2-1, the V gene TRBV7-9; D remains unclear. CDR3 length equals 14 residues. From germline, CDR1 is SEHNR and CDR2 FQNEAQ (reference sequence). The ends were cut back, 5 bases at V and 6 bases at J, with 14 bases in the middle. CDR3 loop: CASSPYRESNEQFF. CDR3 in DNA: TGTGCCAGCAGCCCATATAGAGAATCCAATGAGCAGTTCTTC.

This chain uses TRBV5-6 with TRBJ1-4; D gene uncertain. CDR1 SGHDT and CDR2 YYEEEE come from the germline V gene. Trimming left V 4 bases short and J 6 bases short, with 19 bases between. The CDR3 consists of 16 residues. DNA for the CDR3: TGTGCCAGCAGCCCAATGGGATCCGGGTCGTATGAAAAACTGTTTTTT. Translation gives CASSPMGSGSYEKLFF.